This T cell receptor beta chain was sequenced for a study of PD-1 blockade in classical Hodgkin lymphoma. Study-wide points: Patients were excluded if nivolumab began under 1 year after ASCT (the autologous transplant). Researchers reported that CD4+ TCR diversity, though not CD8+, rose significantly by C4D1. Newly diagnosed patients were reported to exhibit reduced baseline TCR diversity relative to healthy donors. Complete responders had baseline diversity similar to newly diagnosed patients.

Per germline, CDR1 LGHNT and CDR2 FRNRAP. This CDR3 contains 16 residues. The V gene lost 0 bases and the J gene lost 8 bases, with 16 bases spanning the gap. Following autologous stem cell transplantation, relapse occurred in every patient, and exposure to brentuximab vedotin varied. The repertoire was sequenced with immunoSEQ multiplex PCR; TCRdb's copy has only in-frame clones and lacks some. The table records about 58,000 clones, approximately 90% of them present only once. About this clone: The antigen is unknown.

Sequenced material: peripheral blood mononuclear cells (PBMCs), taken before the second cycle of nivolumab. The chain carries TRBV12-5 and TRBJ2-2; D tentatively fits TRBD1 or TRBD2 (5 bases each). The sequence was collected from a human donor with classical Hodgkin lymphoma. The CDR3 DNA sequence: TGTGCTAGTGGTTTGGTACAAGGGACGTCGGGGGGGGAGCTGTTTTTT. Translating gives CASGLVQGTSGGELFF.